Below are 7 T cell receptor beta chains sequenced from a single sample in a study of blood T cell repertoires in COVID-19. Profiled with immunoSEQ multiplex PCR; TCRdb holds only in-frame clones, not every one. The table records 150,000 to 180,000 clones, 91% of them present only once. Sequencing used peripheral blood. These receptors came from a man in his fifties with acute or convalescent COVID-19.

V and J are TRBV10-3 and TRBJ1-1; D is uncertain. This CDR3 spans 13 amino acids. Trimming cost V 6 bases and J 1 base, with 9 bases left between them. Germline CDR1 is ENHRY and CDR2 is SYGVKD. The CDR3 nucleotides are TGTGCCATCAGGGCCGGGGAGAACACTGAAGCTTTCTTT. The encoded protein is CAIRAGENTEAFF.

DNA of the CDR3: TGCGCCAGCAGCCCCGACCCCGGGGGAACTGAAGCTTTCTTT. Translating it yields CASSPDPGGTEAFF. This rearrangement joins TRBV4-3 to TRBJ1-1, with TRBD1 as a possible D gene (5 bases). Trimming removed 4 bases at V and 5 bases at J, with 14 bases between. CDR1 LGHNA and CDR2 YSLEER come from the germline V gene. The CDR3 runs 14 residues.

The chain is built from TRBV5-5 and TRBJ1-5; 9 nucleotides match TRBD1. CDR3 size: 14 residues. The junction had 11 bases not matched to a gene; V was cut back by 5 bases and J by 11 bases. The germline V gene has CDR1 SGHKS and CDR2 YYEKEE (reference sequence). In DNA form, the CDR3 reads TGTGCCAGCAGTTTCACAGGGGGCGAAGTGACCCAGCATTTT. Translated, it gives CASSFTGGEVTQHF. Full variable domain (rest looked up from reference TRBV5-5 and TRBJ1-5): DAGVTQSPTHLIKTRGQQVTLRCSPISGHKSVSWYQQVLGQGPQFIFQYYEKEERGRGNFPDRFSARQFPNYSSELNVNALLLGDSALYLCASSFTGGEVTQHFGDGTRLSIL.

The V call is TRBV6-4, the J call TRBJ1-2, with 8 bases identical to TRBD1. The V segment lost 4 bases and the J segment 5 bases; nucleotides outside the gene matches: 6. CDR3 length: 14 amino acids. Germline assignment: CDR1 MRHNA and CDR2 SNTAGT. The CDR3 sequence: CASSATGTGYGYTF. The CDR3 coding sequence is TGTGCCAGCAGTGCTACCGGGACAGGATATGGCTACACCTTC.

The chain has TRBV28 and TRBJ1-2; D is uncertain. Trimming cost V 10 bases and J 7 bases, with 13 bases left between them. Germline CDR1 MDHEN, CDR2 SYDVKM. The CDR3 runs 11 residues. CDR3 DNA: TGTGCCACCTACATAGCTGGTGGCTACACCTTC. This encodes CATYIAGGYTF.

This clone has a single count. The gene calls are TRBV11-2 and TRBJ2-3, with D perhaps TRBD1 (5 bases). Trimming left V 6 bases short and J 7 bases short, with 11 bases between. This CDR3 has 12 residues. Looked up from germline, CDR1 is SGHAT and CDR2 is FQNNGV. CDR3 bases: TGTGCCAGCAGTAATGGGGCATATACGCAGTATTTT. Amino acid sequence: CASSNGAYTQYF.

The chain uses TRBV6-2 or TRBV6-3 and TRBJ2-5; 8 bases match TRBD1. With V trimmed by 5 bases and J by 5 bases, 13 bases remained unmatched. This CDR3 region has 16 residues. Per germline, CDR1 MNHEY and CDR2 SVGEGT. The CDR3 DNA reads TGTGCCAGCAGTAATGGACAGGGAGGCCGAAGCGAGACCCAGTACTTC. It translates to CASSNGQGGRSETQYF.